This is a list of T cell receptor beta chains from one sample in a study of blood T cell repertoires in COVID-19. The data were produced by immunoSEQ multiplex PCR, yet TCRdb's version contains in-frame clones alone and is incomplete. Among about 170,000 clones listed, approximately 90% were seen once. The material sequenced was peripheral blood. The receptors derive from a man aged 18 to 29 with active or convalescent COVID-19. Both conserved end residues are part of each CDR3. The order of the fields is D gene, V gene, J gene, clone size, CDR3 DNA, CDR3 protein. D genes are given only for firm matches. Clone size appears in some rows only: once, few, many, or a class for an expanded clone.

d_gene: .
v_gene: TRBV29-1
j_gene: TRBJ1-2
abundance: .
CDR3nt: TGCAGCGGATCAGGAACAGGGACCTTCACCTTC
CDR3aa: CSGSGTGTFTF

d_gene: TRBD1
v_gene: TRBV3-1/TRBV3-2
j_gene: TRBJ1-1
abundance: .
CDR3nt: TGTGCCAGCAGCCCGATCCCCGGGACAGGGGGTAAGTTTCGGACTGAAGCTTTCTTT
CDR3aa: CASSPIPGTGGKFRTEAFF

d_gene: TRBD1
v_gene: TRBV7-9
j_gene: TRBJ1-2
abundance: .
CDR3nt: TGTGCCAGCACCTCGGGACAGGGATTCTATGGCTACACCTTC
CDR3aa: CASTSGQGFYGYTF

d_gene: .
v_gene: TRBV6-6
j_gene: TRBJ1-5
abundance: few
CDR3nt: TGTGCCAGCAGCTCCGGTCAGCCCCAGCATTTT
CDR3aa: CASSSGQPQHF

d_gene: .
v_gene: TRBV20-1
j_gene: TRBJ1-1
abundance: .
CDR3nt: TGCAGTGCTAGTATGGCGGGCGGAGCTTTCTTT
CDR3aa: CSASMAGGAFF

d_gene: TRBD2
v_gene: TRBV14
j_gene: TRBJ2-1
abundance: few
CDR3nt: TGTGCCAGCAGCCAAGATGTGAGGGAGGGCCGTAATGAGCAGTTCTTC
CDR3aa: CASSQDVREGRNEQFF

d_gene: TRBD2
v_gene: TRBV7-9
j_gene: TRBJ2-7
abundance: once
CDR3nt: TGTGCCAGCAGCGCCAGACTAGCGGGAGAGGGCGAGCAGTACTTC
CDR3aa: CASSARLAGEGEQYF

d_gene: TRBD2
v_gene: TRBV2
j_gene: TRBJ2-1
abundance: .
CDR3nt: TGTGCCAGCAGTCTTACTAGCGGGGGGTACAATGAGCAGTTCTTC
CDR3aa: CASSLTSGGYNEQFF

d_gene: .
v_gene: TRBV24-1
j_gene: TRBJ1-1
abundance: .
CDR3nt: TGTGCCACCGAAACAAAGGGGGGGACTGAAGCTTTCTTT
CDR3aa: CATETKGGTEAFF

d_gene: TRBD2
v_gene: TRBV19
j_gene: TRBJ2-1
abundance: .
CDR3nt: TGTGCCAGTATAATGAGTGGCTCCATGAGGCTAGCGGGAGGCGGATTAGACAATGAGCAGTTCTTC
CDR3aa: CASIMSGSMRLAGGGLDNEQFF

d_gene: .
v_gene: TRBV6-1
j_gene: TRBJ2-7
abundance: .
CDR3nt: TGTGCCAGCAGTGAATCCGAGACATCAATCTACGAGCAGTACTTC
CDR3aa: CASSESETSIYEQYF

d_gene: .
v_gene: TRBV28
j_gene: TRBJ1-1
abundance: .
CDR3nt: TGTGCCAGCAGCGCGAGGAACACTGAAGCTTTCTTT
CDR3aa: CASSARNTEAFF

d_gene: TRBD1
v_gene: TRBV24-1
j_gene: TRBJ2-3
abundance: .
CDR3nt: TGTGCCACCAGTGATGGGTCAGGGGGAGATACGCAGTATTTT
CDR3aa: CATSDGSGGDTQYF

d_gene: .
v_gene: TRBV6-5
j_gene: TRBJ2-1
abundance: .
CDR3nt: TGTGCCAGCAGAATCCCGTCCAATGAGCAGTTCTTC
CDR3aa: CASRIPSNEQFF

d_gene: TRBD1
v_gene: TRBV6-5
j_gene: TRBJ1-2
abundance: .
CDR3nt: TGTGCCAGCAGTATAGCGGGACAGGGCGAGGGCTACACCTTC
CDR3aa: CASSIAGQGEGYTF

d_gene: .
v_gene: TRBV29-1
j_gene: TRBJ1-2
abundance: .
CDR3nt: TGCAGCTCGTGGGGCCGATATGGCTACACCTTC
CDR3aa: CSSWGRYGYTF

d_gene: TRBD2
v_gene: TRBV30
j_gene: TRBJ2-1
abundance: .
CDR3nt: TGTGCCTCGACGGTGGGTCTAGCGGGTTACAATGAGCAGTTCTTC
CDR3aa: CASTVGLAGYNEQFF

d_gene: TRBD2
v_gene: TRBV7-9
j_gene: TRBJ2-7
abundance: .
CDR3nt: TGTGCCAGCAGCTTAGCTACTAGCGGGGACCGACTCGAGCAGTACTTC
CDR3aa: CASSLATSGDRLEQYF

d_gene: TRBD1
v_gene: TRBV27
j_gene: TRBJ2-1
abundance: .
CDR3nt: TGTGCCAGCCAGGGGGAAAGTCTAGTAGGCAATGAGCAGTTCTTC
CDR3aa: CASQGESLVGNEQFF

d_gene: .
v_gene: TRBV3-1/TRBV3-2
j_gene: TRBJ1-5
abundance: .
CDR3nt: TGTGCCAGCAGCCAAGATAACAGACCCAATCAGCCCCAGCATTTT
CDR3aa: CASSQDNRPNQPQHF

d_gene: .
v_gene: TRBV10-3
j_gene: TRBJ1-1
abundance: .
CDR3nt: TGTGCCATCAGACAGGGAATCGATCGGGCCACTGAAGCTTTCTTT
CDR3aa: CAIRQGIDRATEAFF

d_gene: TRBD1
v_gene: TRBV5-1
j_gene: TRBJ1-1
abundance: .
CDR3nt: TGCGCCAGCAGCACCCGGGACAGGGGCCAATCGGGCACTGAAGCTTTCTTT
CDR3aa: CASSTRDRGQSGTEAFF

d_gene: .
v_gene: TRBV6-2/TRBV6-3
j_gene: TRBJ1-4
abundance: .
CDR3nt: TGTGCCAGCAGTTACGCGGTGGGTGAAAAACTGTTTTTT
CDR3aa: CASSYAVGEKLFF

d_gene: .
v_gene: TRBV3-1/TRBV3-2
j_gene: TRBJ2-7
abundance: .
CDR3nt: TGTGCCAGCAGCCAAGAAGGCCTAAGCGGCGAGCAGTACTTC
CDR3aa: CASSQEGLSGEQYF

d_gene: TRBD2
v_gene: TRBV7-2
j_gene: TRBJ2-1
abundance: .
CDR3nt: TGTGCCAGCAGCACCCTAGCGGGGCAGAGCGGGTTCTTC
CDR3aa: CASSTLAGQSGFF

d_gene: .
v_gene: TRBV7-6
j_gene: TRBJ2-7
abundance: .
CDR3nt: TGTGCCAGCAGCTTAATGGGGGACACTACCTACGAGCAGTACTTC
CDR3aa: CASSLMGDTTYEQYF

d_gene: TRBD2
v_gene: TRBV6-5
j_gene: TRBJ2-7
abundance: .
CDR3nt: TGTGCCAGCACGGGGGGTCCACCCTACGAGCAGTACTTC
CDR3aa: CASTGGPPYEQYF

d_gene: TRBD1
v_gene: TRBV30
j_gene: TRBJ1-2
abundance: .
CDR3nt: TGTGCCTGGAGTGTACAGGGGCGAGGCTACACCTTC
CDR3aa: CAWSVQGRGYTF

d_gene: .
v_gene: TRBV2
j_gene: TRBJ2-7
abundance: .
CDR3nt: TGTGCCACCTTCGAGGGGCGGGGCCGGGGACTTTACGAGCAGTACTTC
CDR3aa: CATFEGRGRGLYEQYF

d_gene: .
v_gene: TRBV7-9
j_gene: TRBJ2-7
abundance: .
CDR3nt: TGTGCCAGCAGCTCCGACTTACTAGGGTCACCGTCCCTCTTCGAGCAGTACTTC
CDR3aa: CASSSDLLGSPSLFEQYF

d_gene: .
v_gene: TRBV24-1
j_gene: TRBJ2-3
abundance: .
CDR3nt: TGTGCCACCAGTGATCCGGGGGAAAGAGATACGCAGTATTTT
CDR3aa: CATSDPGERDTQYF